This T cell receptor beta chain came from a study of blood T cell repertoires in COVID-19. Study-level information: Researchers got acute and convalescent COVID-19 samples from the United States, Italy and Spain. The analysed material was cDNA or gDNA that came from T cells, B-cell-depleted T cells, or PBMCs.

Authors' data handling: From reference gene primer amplification, estimates of nucleated cell counts were derived. Sequenced by immunoSEQ multiplex PCR; TCRdb stores in-frame clones only, minus some. For V, J and clone size, that table is used; D and trimming come from the DNA. The sample carries around 83,000 clones, around 86% recorded once. The CDR3 contains 14 residues. V lost 4 bases, J lost 6 bases, and 8 bases stayed unmatched. In germline, CDR1 is MDHEN, CDR2 SYDVKM. Sample: peripheral blood. This receptor was obtained from a man over 45 with active or convalescent COVID-19. The V gene is TRBV28, the J gene TRBJ1-1; 7 bases line up with TRBD1. CDR3 amino acids: CASSSETGSAEAFF. CDR3 in DNA: TGTGCCAGCAGTTCCGAGACAGGGTCGGCTGAAGCTTTCTTT.